What follows describes a single T cell receptor beta chain. Its antigen is still unknown. Germline CDR1 is DFQATT and CDR2 is SNEGSKA (reference sequence). The CDR3 runs 15 residues. The V gene lost 2 bases and the J gene lost 3 bases, with 14 bases spanning the gap. TCR alpha and TCR beta cDNA libraries carrying sample barcodes and UMIs came from 5'RACE with constant-segment primers. TCRdb redid the calling of the 5' RACE reads with MiXCR, one entry per CDR3 protein. The table records hundreds of thousands of distinct CDR3 sequences, roughly 23% of them present only once. This entry comes from a study of T-cell memory formation after mild COVID-19. Whole-study context: There were largely donor-specific TCR clusters.

Study results and caveats: Some clones that responded turned up in pre-infection memory, which suggests that cross-reactive memory joined in. Mainly in CM and EM were contracting CD4+ clones; CD8+ were in EMRA.

This sequence originates from an adult woman who had mild COVID-19 (a few samples of this study predate the infection). Cell type and time point are not known. The V gene is TRBV20-1, the J gene TRBJ1-3; D is perhaps TRBD1 (6 bases). Material for sequencing was PBMCs or a T cell subset sorted from them (not recorded which). CDR3 residues: CSARMGGLGGNTIYF. For the CDR3, the DNA is TGCAGTGCTAGAATGGGGGGCTTGGGTGGAAACACCATATATTTT.